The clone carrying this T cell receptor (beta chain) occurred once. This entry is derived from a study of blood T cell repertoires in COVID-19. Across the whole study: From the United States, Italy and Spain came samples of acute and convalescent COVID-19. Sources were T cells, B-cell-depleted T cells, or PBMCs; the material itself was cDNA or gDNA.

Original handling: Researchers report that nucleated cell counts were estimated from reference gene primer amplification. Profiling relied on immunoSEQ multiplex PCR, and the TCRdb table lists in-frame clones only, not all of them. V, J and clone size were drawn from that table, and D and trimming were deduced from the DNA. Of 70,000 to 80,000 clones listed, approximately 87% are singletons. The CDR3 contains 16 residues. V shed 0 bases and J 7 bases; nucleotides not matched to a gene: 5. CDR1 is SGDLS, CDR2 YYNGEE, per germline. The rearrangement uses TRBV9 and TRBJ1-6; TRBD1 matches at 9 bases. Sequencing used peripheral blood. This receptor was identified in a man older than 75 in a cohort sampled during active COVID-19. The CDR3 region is CASSVGDRVPNSPLHF. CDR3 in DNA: TGTGCCAGCAGCGTAGGGGACAGGGTCCCGAATTCACCCCTCCACTTT. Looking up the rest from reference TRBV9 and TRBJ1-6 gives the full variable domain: DSGVTQTPKHLITATGQRVTLRCSPRSGDLSVYWYQQSLDQGLQFLIQYYNGEERAKGNILERFSAQQFPDLHSELNLSSLELGDSALYFCASSVGDRVPNSPLHFGNGTRLTVT.